The next 3 T cell receptor beta chains were all read from a single sample in a study of CD4 T cell repertoires in COVID-19. Sequencing used immunoSEQ multiplex PCR; TCRdb keeps in-frame clones, though not all of them. The sample shows about 75,000 clones, roughly four fifths of them seen only once. Sequenced material: CD4+ T cells from peripheral blood, taken after recovery from COVID-19. The receptor set was obtained from a human donor who had COVID-19.

The chain has TRBV6-5 and TRBJ2-1; 9 bases fit TRBD2. V trimming: 0 bases; J trimming: 9 bases; junction bases outside the gene matches: 9. The CDR3 is 16 residues long. Germline loops: CDR1 MNHEY, CDR2 SVGAGI. CDR3 DNA sequence: TGTGCCAGCAGTTACTCCAGTCAAGCGGGGGGTGGTGAGCAGTTCTTC. Translating gives CASSYSSQAGGGEQFF.

The chain recombines TRBV10-3 with TRBJ1-2; the D gene is possibly TRBD1 (6 bases). Per germline, CDR1 ENHRY and CDR2 SYGVKD. Trimming took 2 bases from V and 6 from J, leaving 10 bases between them. The CDR3 spans 13 residues. CDR3 in amino acids: CAISEKPGDGYTF. The CDR3 DNA follows: TGTGCCATCAGTGAGAAGCCAGGGGATGGCTACACCTTC.

The chain links TRBV7-8 to TRBJ2-7, with TRBD2 matching over 7 bases. V was clipped by 0 bases and J by 0 bases; unmatched bases: 11. Germline values: CDR1 SGHVS, CDR2 FQNEAQ. The CDR3 is 18 amino acids. CDR3 sequence: CASSLAGGVRPASYEQYF. For the CDR3, the DNA is TGTGCCAGCAGCTTAGCGGGGGGGGTAAGGCCCGCCTCCTACGAGCAGTACTTC. Based on the CDR3 plus reference TRBV7-8 and TRBJ2-7, the full variable domain is GAGVSQSPRYKVAKRGQDVALRCDPISGHVSLFWYQQALGQGPEFLTYFQNEAQLDKSGLPSDRFFAERPEGSVSTLKIQRTQQEDSAVYLCASSLAGGVRPASYEQYFGPGTRLTVT.